The 32 T cell receptor beta chains in this list originate from one sample, sequenced in a study of cytomegalovirus exposure and HLA in healthy donors. PCR amplification relied on 60 Vbeta primers (plus 13 Jbeta primers). The data were produced by immunoSEQ multiplex PCR, yet TCRdb's version contains in-frame clones alone and is incomplete. The table includes about 200,000 clones, approximately 70% detected once. The material sequenced was PBMCs. These receptor sequences come from a woman aged 25 to 39 in good health and CMV-seronegative.

This chain uses TRBV7-2 with TRBJ1-4; perhaps TRBD1 as D (5 bases). Germline lookup yields CDR1 SGHTA and CDR2 FQGNSA. V lost 0 bases, J lost 7 bases, and 9 bases lay in between. The CDR3 has 14 amino acids. The CDR3 sequence: CASSLAGGGEKLFF. The DNA of the CDR3 is TGTGCCAGCAGCTTAGCTGGGGGGGGTGAAAAACTGTTTTTT.

The CDR3 sequence is CASSLYREVFGTDTQYF. CDR3 nucleotide sequence: TGTGCCAGCAGCTTATACCGGGAGGTGTTCGGCACAGATACGCAGTATTTT. This chain joins TRBV7-8 and TRBJ2-3; TRBD2 agrees at 7 bases. Germline CDR1 reads SGHVS; CDR2 reads FQNEAQ. The CDR3 runs 17 residues. V lost 2 bases and J lost 1; bases outside the gene matches: 9.

The gene calls are TRBV7-2 and TRBJ2-2; no reliable D call. CDR3 length equals 14 residues. Per germline, CDR1 SGHTA and CDR2 FQGNSA. V lost 3 bases, J lost 3 bases, and 8 bases lay in between. This CDR3 reads CASSFYSYTGELFF. The DNA of the CDR3 is TGTGCCAGCAGCTTTTACAGCTACACCGGGGAGCTGTTTTTT.

This clone has only one observation. The chain joins TRBV6-1 to TRBJ2-5; 8 positions agree with TRBD1. This CDR3 is built from 16 residues. Germline assignment: CDR1 MNHNS and CDR2 SASEGT. V dropped 2 bases and J dropped 2; count of bases not matched to a gene: 7. The CDR3 bases are TGTGCCAGCAGTGAAATGAGGACAGGGTGGCAAGAGACCCAGTACTTC. It codes for CASSEMRTGWQETQYF.

The chain combines TRBV7-9 with TRBJ2-5; 9 bases line up with TRBD1. With the DNA end fitting TRBJ2-7 better, the J assignment may be wrong. Germline CDR1 reads SEHNR; CDR2 reads FQNEAQ (reference sequence). The CDR3 extends over 16 amino acids. CDR3 sequence: CASSLPGQGTSYEQYF. In DNA form, the CDR3 reads TGTGCCAGCAGCTTACCGGGACAGGGCACTTCCTACGAGCAGTACTTC.

In DNA form, the CDR3 reads TGCGCCAGCAGTATCGGGGGTGAGGTTGAAGCTTTCTTT. As protein: CASSIGGEVEAFF. The chain recombines TRBV10-1 with TRBJ1-1, with D possibly matching TRBD1 (5 bases). The ends were cut back, 5 bases at V and 7 bases at J, with 14 bases in the middle. CDR1 and CDR2 from the germline V gene are WNHNN and SYGVQD (reference sequence). The CDR3 contains 13 residues.

This chain links TRBV28 with TRBJ1-2; 7 bases are a match to TRBD1. CDR1 MDHEN and CDR2 SYDVKM come from the germline V gene. CDR3 length equals 15 residues. V lost 6 bases to trimming and J lost 2 bases; unmatched junction nucleotides: 9. In nucleotides, the CDR3 is TGTGCCAGCAGATCGGGCCCGACAGGGAACTATGGCTACACCTTC. Its protein is CASRSGPTGNYGYTF.

This chain joins TRBV9 and TRBJ2-7, with D possibly TRBD2 on 6 matching bases. This CDR3 has 14 residues. V was pared by 0 bases and J by 3 bases, with 10 bases between. The germline V gene has CDR1 SGDLS and CDR2 YYNGEE. The CDR3 reads CASSVATGSYEQYF. CDR3 in DNA: TGTGCCAGCAGCGTAGCTACCGGGAGCTACGAGCAGTACTTC.

The sample holds one count of this clone. The chain carries TRBV7-9 and TRBJ2-3; 9 bases align to TRBD2. The V gene end was trimmed by 5 bases and the J gene end by 1 base; junction bases not matched to a gene: 13. The CDR3 contains 18 residues. Looked up from germline, CDR1 is SEHNR and CDR2 is FQNEAQ (reference sequence). The CDR3 coding sequence is TGTGCCAGCAGCCTCAGCTGGGCCTCTAGCGGGGGCACAGATACGCAGTATTTT. Protein product: CASSLSWASSGGTDTQYF.

The chain recombines TRBV4-1 with TRBJ2-5; 8 bases match TRBD2. The J call may not be correct, given that the DNA end is closer to TRBJ2-7. The CDR3 runs 15 residues. CDR1 MGHRA and CDR2 YSYEKL come from the germline V gene. CDR3 coding DNA: TGCGCCAGCAGCCAAGAACACGGGGGGGCCTACGAGCAGTACTTC. Translated: CASSQEHGGAYEQYF.

The chain combines TRBV4-3 with TRBJ2-2, with 13 bases that match TRBD2. Losses at the gene ends were 0 bases for V and 6 bases for J; bases not matched to a gene: 7. The CDR3 is 18 residues long. Germline-derived CDR1 and CDR2 are LGHNA and YSLEER. The CDR3 bases are TGCGCCAGCAGCCAAGATCAGGCGGGACTAGCGGGATCCGGGGAGCTGTTTTTT. This codes for CASSQDQAGLAGSGELFF.

The chain couples TRBV6-6 to TRBJ2-1; 9 nucleotides agree with TRBD2. After removal of 6 bases from V and 6 bases from J, the junction contained 9 bases not matched to a gene. The CDR3 loop spans 15 amino acids. The V gene's germline CDR1 is MNHNY and CDR2 SVGAGI (reference sequence). CDR3 sequence: CASSHGLAGPNEQFF. As DNA, the CDR3 is TGTGCCAGCAGCCACGGCCTAGCGGGACCCAATGAGCAGTTCTTC.

The chain recombines TRBV6-1 with TRBJ1-5; TRBD1 matches 8 bases. The CDR3 runs 16 residues. Per the germline V gene, CDR1 is MNHNS and CDR2 is SASEGT. V was pared by 1 base and J by 3 bases, with 5 bases of the junction left unmatched. The CDR3 loop is CASSEGGTGVNQPQHF. CDR3 nucleotides: TGTGCCAGCAGTGAAGGGGGGACAGGTGTCAATCAGCCCCAGCATTTT.

This chain connects TRBV4-1 to TRBJ2-7, with 9 bases fitting TRBD1. This CDR3 region has 18 residues. Germline lookup yields CDR1 MGHRA and CDR2 YSYEKL. Trimming at V came to 0 bases and at J to 6 bases, leaving 15 bases not matched to a gene. The chain's CDR3 is CASSQDGGTGGRFCEQYF. In DNA, the CDR3 is TGCGCCAGCAGCCAAGATGGGGGAACAGGGGGCCGTTTTTGCGAGCAGTACTTC.

The CDR3 sequence: CASSTWTSGRGGELFF. CDR3 sequence (DNA): TGTGCCAGCAGCACCTGGACTAGCGGGAGGGGGGGGGAGCTGTTTTTT. This rearrangement joins TRBV11-2 to TRBJ2-2; 15 bases agree with TRBD2. The junction had 6 bases not matched to a gene; V was cut back by 5 bases and J by 8 bases. This CDR3 is 16 amino acids long. Germline CDR1 reads SGHAT; CDR2 reads FQNNGV. Based on the CDR3 plus reference TRBV11-2 and TRBJ2-2, the full variable domain is EAGVAQSPRYKIIEKRQSVAFWCNPISGHATLYWYQQILGQGPKLLIQFQNNGVVDDSQLPKDRFSAERLKGVDSTLKIQPAKLEDSAVYLCASSTWTSGRGGELFFGEGSRLTVL.

The chain combines TRBV5-1 with TRBJ1-5; D uncertain. The CDR3 spans 13 residues. V gave up 4 bases and J gave up 6 bases, with 11 bases separating them. Germline CDR1 is SGHRS and CDR2 is YFSETQ. CDR3 DNA: TGCGCCAGCAGCACGGGGTCGGGTCAGCCCCAGCATTTT. This translates into CASSTGSGQPQHF.

The chain carries TRBV6-1 and TRBJ1-5; the D gene is possibly TRBD1 (5 bases). Germline V gene data show CDR1 as MNHNS and CDR2 as SASEGT. The germline V and J ends were trimmed by 4 bases and 2 bases, with 12 bases remaining between them. The CDR3 is 15 amino acids. The CDR3 DNA reads TGTGCCAGCAGTGTCTTTTCGGGGGGCAATCAGCCCCAGCATTTT. As protein: CASSVFSGGNQPQHF.

This chain's CDR3 is CASSLWTSGSYEQYF. The CDR3 DNA follows: TGTGCCAGCAGTTTGTGGACTAGCGGCTCCTACGAGCAGTACTTC. J is TRBJ2-7 and V is TRBV6-5, with 10 bases fitting TRBD2. V dropped 4 bases and J dropped 0; count of bases not matched to a gene: 3. Germline values: CDR1 MNHEY, CDR2 SVGAGI. This CDR3 region has 15 residues.

J is TRBJ2-7 and V is TRBV7-6, with TRBD2 as a possible D gene (6 bases). The CDR3 contains 15 residues. Between the trimmed V and J ends, which lost 5 bases and 7 bases, there was a span of 21 bases. Germline CDR1 and CDR2: SGHVS and FNYEAQ. CDR3 sequence reads: CASSPLGTGVGEQYF. The CDR3 DNA reads as TGTGCCAGCAGCCCCCTGGGGACGGGGGTGGGTGAGCAGTACTTC.

This clone has a single count. The CDR3 is CASSTGTANTGELFF. In DNA form, the CDR3 reads TGTGCCAGTAGTACCGGGACAGCGAACACCGGGGAGCTGTTTTTT. The chain links TRBV19 to TRBJ2-2; the match to TRBD1 covers 7 bases. J was trimmed by 0 bases and V by 4 bases; bases with no gene match: 2. The CDR3 is 15 amino acids. Germline loops: CDR1 LNHDA, CDR2 SQIVND (reference sequence).

The chain uses TRBV5-1 and TRBJ1-1; unclear D gene. Germline CDR1 and CDR2: SGHRS and YFSETQ. CDR3 length: 11 residues. V lost 6 bases and J 7 bases, leaving 10 bases between the germline ends. For the CDR3, the DNA is TGCGCCAGCACCTACGCGGATGAAGCTTTCTTT. Translating it yields CASTYADEAFF.

The chain combines TRBV7-8 with TRBJ1-6, with 9 bases aligning to TRBD1. This CDR3 comprises 21 residues. The J segment lost 2 bases and the V segment lost 4 bases, leaving 18 bases of the junction unmatched. The germline gives CDR1 SGHVS, CDR2 FQNEAQ. The chain's CDR3 is CASSSTTPGTGIGAYNSPLHF. The CDR3 region has the DNA TGTGCCAGCAGCTCCACCACCCCCGGGACAGGGATAGGGGCCTATAATTCACCCCTCCACTTT.

This clone has more than one count but fewer than ten. The V call is TRBV25-1, the J call TRBJ1-2; possibly TRBD1 for D (6 bases). The CDR3 has 14 residues. Trimming took 4 bases from V and 8 from J, leaving 17 bases between them. Germline V gives CDR1 MGHDK, CDR2 SYGVNS. The CDR3 spells CASSGLQGTSGYTF. CDR3 sequence (DNA): TGTGCCAGCAGTGGGCTGCAGGGGACGTCGGGCTACACCTTC.

In its sample, this clone was seen once. The rearrangement joins TRBV19 to TRBJ2-5, with D possibly matching TRBD1 (5 bases). Germline CDR1 LNHDA, CDR2 SQIVND (reference sequence). Trimming took 3 bases from V and 5 from J, leaving 13 bases between them. This CDR3 comprises 14 residues. CDR3 bases: TGTGCCAGTAGTATTGGGGCCTCGTCGGAGACCCAGTACTTC. Translation: CASSIGASSETQYF.

CDR3 coding DNA: TGTGCCATCAGCACCGGGACAGAATACGAGCAGTACTTC. It is translated as CAISTGTEYEQYF. The chain combines TRBV10-3 with TRBJ2-7, with 7 bases aligning to TRBD1. The germline V gene has CDR1 ENHRY and CDR2 SYGVKD. With 6 bases clipped from V and 4 bases from J, the junction kept 6 bases outside the gene matches. This CDR3 is built from 13 residues.

The rearrangement uses TRBV11-2 and TRBJ2-6; the match to TRBD1 covers 9 bases. Per germline, CDR1 SGHAT and CDR2 FQNNGV. CDR3 length: 19 amino acids. With V trimmed by 3 bases and J by 0 bases, 9 bases remained unmatched. The CDR3 nucleotides read TGTGCCAGCAGCTTGACAGGGGGAAAAGGGATCTCTGGGGCCAACGTCCTGACTTTC. Protein sequence: CASSLTGGKGISGANVLTF.

The rearrangement joins TRBV7-3 to TRBJ1-1; D is undetermined. The CDR3 has 14 amino acids. Germline-derived CDR1 and CDR2 are SGHTA and FQGTGA. The V end lost 2 bases, the J end lost 0 bases, and 7 bases lay between the germline ends. The CDR3 sequence is CASSLSGMNTEAFF. The CDR3 DNA sequence: TGTGCCAGCAGCTTATCGGGGATGAACACTGAAGCTTTCTTT.

The chain uses TRBV7-9 and TRBJ1-5, with D unresolved. Germline loops: CDR1 SEHNR, CDR2 FQNEAQ (reference sequence). The length of the CDR3 is 13 residues. The V gene lost 7 bases and the J gene lost 0 bases, with 7 bases spanning the gap. This CDR3 is CASNQNSNQPQHF. In DNA form, the CDR3 reads TGTGCCAGCAACCAGAATAGCAATCAGCCCCAGCATTTT.

This clone was detected only a few times. V usage is TRBV11-2 and J usage is TRBJ2-3; TRBD2 might be the D (6 bases). Germline CDR1 and CDR2: SGHAT and FQNNGV. The ends were cut back, 1 base at V and 6 bases at J, with 8 bases in the middle. The CDR3 totals 13 residues. DNA of the CDR3: TGTGCCAGCAGCTTAGGGGACTCGGATACGCAGTATTTT. It codes for CASSLGDSDTQYF.

The chain joins TRBV5-4 to TRBJ1-2; 7 bases are a match to TRBD1. Trimming at V came to 3 bases and at J to 5 bases, leaving 7 bases not matched to a gene. This CDR3 is built from 14 residues. Per the germline V gene, CDR1 is SGHNT and CDR2 is YYREEE (reference sequence). The CDR3 DNA reads as TGTGCCAGCAGCTGGGCGGGACAGCGATATGGCTACACCTTC. It specifies CASSWAGQRYGYTF.

Written as DNA, the CDR3 is TGCAGCGTTGTGGGGGACAGGCACTATGGCTACACCTTC. It translates to CSVVGDRHYGYTF. The chain couples TRBV29-1 to TRBJ1-2, with 8 nucleotides matching TRBD1. Germline CDR1 reads SQVTM; CDR2 reads ANQGSEA. V was clipped by 4 bases and J by 3 bases; unmatched bases: 4. The CDR3 loop spans 13 amino acids.

The chain combines TRBV11-2 with TRBJ2-7; D gene ambiguous. V lost 1 base and J 2 bases, leaving 9 bases between the germline ends. The CDR3 is 14 residues long. Germline lookup yields CDR1 SGHAT and CDR2 FQNNGV. The CDR3 region is CASSLVAGTYEQYF. In DNA, the CDR3 is TGTGCCAGCAGCTTAGTCGCAGGAACCTACGAGCAGTACTTC. Together with reference TRBV11-2 and TRBJ2-7, the CDR3 gives the full variable domain: EAGVAQSPRYKIIEKRQSVAFWCNPISGHATLYWYQQILGQGPKLLIQFQNNGVVDDSQLPKDRFSAERLKGVDSTLKIQPAKLEDSAVYLCASSLVAGTYEQYFGPGTRLTVT.